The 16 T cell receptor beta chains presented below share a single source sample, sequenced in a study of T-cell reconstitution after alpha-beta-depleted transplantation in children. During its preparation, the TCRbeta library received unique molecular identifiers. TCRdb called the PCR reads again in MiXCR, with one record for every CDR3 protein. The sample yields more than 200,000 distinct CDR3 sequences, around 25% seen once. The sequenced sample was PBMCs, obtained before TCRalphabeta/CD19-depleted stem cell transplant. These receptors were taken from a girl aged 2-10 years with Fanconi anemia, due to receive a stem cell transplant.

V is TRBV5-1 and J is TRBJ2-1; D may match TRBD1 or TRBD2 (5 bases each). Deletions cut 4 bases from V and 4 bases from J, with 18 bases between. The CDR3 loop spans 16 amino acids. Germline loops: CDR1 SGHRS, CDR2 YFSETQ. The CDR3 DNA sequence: TGCGCCAGCAGCGGCGACGGGTCCTGGGGGTACAATGAGCAGTTCTTC. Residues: CASSGDGSWGYNEQFF.

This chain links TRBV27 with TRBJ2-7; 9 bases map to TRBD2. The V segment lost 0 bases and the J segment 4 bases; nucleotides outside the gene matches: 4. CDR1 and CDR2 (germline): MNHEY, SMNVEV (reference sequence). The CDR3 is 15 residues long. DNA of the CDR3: TGTGCCAGCAGTTTATCTGCGGGAGGGCAATACGAGCAGTACTTC. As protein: CASSLSAGGQYEQYF.

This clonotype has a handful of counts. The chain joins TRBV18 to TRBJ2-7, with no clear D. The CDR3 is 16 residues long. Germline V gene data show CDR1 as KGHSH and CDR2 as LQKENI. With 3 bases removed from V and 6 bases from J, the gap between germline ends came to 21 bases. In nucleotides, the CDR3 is TGTGCCAGCTCACCCCAAGGGCCGACGTCAGGATCCGAGCAGTACTTC. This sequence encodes CASSPQGPTSGSEQYF.

CDR3 sequence reads: CSARWQDRAVLHF. CDR3 DNA sequence: TGCAGTGCTAGATGGCAGGACAGGGCCGTCCTCCACTTT. The J gene is TRBJ1-6, the V gene TRBV20-1; 8 bases match TRBD1. Per germline, CDR1 DFQATT and CDR2 SNEGSKA (reference sequence). V lost 2 bases and J lost 15; bases outside the gene matches: 9. The length of the CDR3 is 13 residues.

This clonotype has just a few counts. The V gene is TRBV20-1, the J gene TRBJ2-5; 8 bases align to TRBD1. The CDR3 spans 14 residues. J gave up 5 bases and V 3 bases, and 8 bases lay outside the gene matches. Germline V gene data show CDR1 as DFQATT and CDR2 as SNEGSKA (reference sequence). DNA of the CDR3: TGCAGTGCTAGCGACCGGACAGGGAGGGAGACCCAGTACTTC. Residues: CSASDRTGRETQYF.

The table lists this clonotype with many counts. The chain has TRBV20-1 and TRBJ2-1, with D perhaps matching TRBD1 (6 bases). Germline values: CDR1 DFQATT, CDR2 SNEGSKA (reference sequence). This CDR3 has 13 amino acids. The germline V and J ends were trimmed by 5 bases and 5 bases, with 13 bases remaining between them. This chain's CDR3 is CSAPVTGDNEQFF. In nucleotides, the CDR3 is TGCAGTGCTCCCGTGACAGGAGACAATGAGCAGTTCTTC.

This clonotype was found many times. The CDR3 bases are TGTGCCAGCAGCTTAGTCCCGGACTACCAAGAGACCCAGTACTTC. Its protein product is CASSLVPDYQETQYF. The chain couples TRBV7-8 to TRBJ2-5, with a possible D match to TRBD2 (5 bases). Per the germline V gene, CDR1 is SGHVS and CDR2 is FQNEAQ. The germline V and J ends were trimmed by 1 base and 0 bases, with 9 bases remaining between them. The CDR3 loop spans 15 amino acids.

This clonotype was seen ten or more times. CDR3 in amino acids: CASSLRDRGMRNEQFF. DNA of the CDR3: TGTGCCAGCAGCTTAAGAGACAGGGGTATGAGGAATGAGCAGTTCTTC. The rearrangement links TRBV7-3 to TRBJ2-1; 8 bases match TRBD1. CDR1 and CDR2 (germline): SGHTA, FQGTGA. CDR3 size: 16 residues. The ends lost 1 base at V and 7 bases at J; junction bases unmatched: 9. Drawing the rest from reference TRBV7-3 and TRBJ2-1, the complete variable domain is GAGVSQTPSNKVTEKGKYVELRCDPISGHTALYWYRQSLGQGPEFLIYFQGTGAADDSGLPNDRFFAVRPEGSVSTLKIQRTERGDSAVYLCASSLRDRGMRNEQFFGPGTRLTVL.

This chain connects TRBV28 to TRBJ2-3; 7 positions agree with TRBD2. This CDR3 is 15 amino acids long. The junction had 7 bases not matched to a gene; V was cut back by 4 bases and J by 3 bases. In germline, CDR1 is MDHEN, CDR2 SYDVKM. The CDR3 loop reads CASSSGLEGTDTQYF. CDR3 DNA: TGTGCCAGCAGTTCCGGACTAGAGGGAACAGATACGCAGTATTTT.

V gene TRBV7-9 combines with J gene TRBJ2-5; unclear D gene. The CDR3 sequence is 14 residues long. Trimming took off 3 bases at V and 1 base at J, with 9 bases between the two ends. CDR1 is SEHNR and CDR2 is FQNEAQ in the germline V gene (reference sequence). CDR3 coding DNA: TGTGCCAGCAGCTTGGTGTCCCTCCAAGAGACCCAGTACTTC. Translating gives CASSLVSLQETQYF. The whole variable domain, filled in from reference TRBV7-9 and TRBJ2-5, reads DTGVSQNPRHKITKRGQNVTFRCDPISEHNRLYWYRQTLGQGPEFLTYFQNEAQLEKSRLLSDRFSAERPKGSFSTLEIQRTEQGDSAMYLCASSLVSLQETQYFGPGTRLLVL.

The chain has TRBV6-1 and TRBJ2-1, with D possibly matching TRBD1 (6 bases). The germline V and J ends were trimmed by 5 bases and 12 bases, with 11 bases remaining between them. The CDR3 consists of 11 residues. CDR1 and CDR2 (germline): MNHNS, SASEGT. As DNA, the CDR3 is TGTGCCAGCAGTACGCCAGGGGTGCAGTTCTTC. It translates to CASSTPGVQFF.

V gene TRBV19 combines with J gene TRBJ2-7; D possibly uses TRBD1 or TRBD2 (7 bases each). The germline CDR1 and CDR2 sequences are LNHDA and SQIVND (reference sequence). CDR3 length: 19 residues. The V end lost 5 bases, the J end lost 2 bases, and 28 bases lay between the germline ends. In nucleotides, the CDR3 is TGTGCCAGTAGTCCAACTCCGGGACAGTGGACTAGAGCCACCTACGAGCAGTACTTC. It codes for CASSPTPGQWTRATYEQYF.

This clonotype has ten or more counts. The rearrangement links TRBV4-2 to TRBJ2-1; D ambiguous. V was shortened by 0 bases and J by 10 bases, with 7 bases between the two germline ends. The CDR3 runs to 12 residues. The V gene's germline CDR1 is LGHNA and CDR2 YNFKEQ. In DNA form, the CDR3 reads TGTGCCAGCAGCCAAGATGTCAAGGAGCAGTTCTTC. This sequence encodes CASSQDVKEQFF.

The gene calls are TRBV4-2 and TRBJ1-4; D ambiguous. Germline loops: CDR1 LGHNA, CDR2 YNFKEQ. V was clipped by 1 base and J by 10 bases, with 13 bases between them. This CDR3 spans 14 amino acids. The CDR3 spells CASSQGSGSGKLFF. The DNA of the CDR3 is TGTGCCAGCAGCCAAGGATCGGGGAGCGGAAAACTGTTTTTT.

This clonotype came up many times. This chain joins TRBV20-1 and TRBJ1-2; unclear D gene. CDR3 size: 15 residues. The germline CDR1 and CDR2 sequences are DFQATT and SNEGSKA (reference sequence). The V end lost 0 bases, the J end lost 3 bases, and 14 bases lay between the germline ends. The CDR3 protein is CSARDPLDIYYGYTF. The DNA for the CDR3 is TGCAGTGCTAGAGATCCCCTCGACATATACTATGGCTACACCTTC.

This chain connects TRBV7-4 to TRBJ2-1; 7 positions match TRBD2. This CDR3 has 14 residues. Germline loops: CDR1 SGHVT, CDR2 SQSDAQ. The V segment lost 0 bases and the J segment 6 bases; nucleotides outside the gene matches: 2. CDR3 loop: CASSLAGGFNEQFF. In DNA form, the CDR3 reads TGTGCCAGCAGCTTAGCGGGAGGGTTCAATGAGCAGTTCTTC.